Listed below are T cell receptor beta chains from one sample, sequenced in a study of shared clonotypes between healthy human individuals. Some clones are missing from TCRdb's copy, which holds only in-frame ones; the method was immunoSEQ multiplex PCR. The profile shows 400,000 to 500,000 clones, 79% of them singletons. The sample taken for sequencing was PBMCs. The source is a woman aged 40 to 50 in good health. Some clones in this sample may be carry-over from other donors' samples. Each CDR3 is given with its conserved first and last residue. The D gene is left open where the match is weak. Not every row has a clone size; where given, it reads once, few, many or a size class.

once	NA	TRBV15	TRBJ2-7	TGTGCCACCAGCAGAGATGGTGGGCTGTATTACGAGCAGTACTTC	CATSRDGGLYYEQYF
once	NA	TRBV7-8	TRBJ2-5	TGTGCCAGCAGCTCACTACAGCACCAGTACTTC	CASSSLQHQYF
NA	NA	TRBV7-6	TRBJ1-1	TGTGCCAGCAGCCTCCGGTTGAACACTGAAGCTTTCTTT	CASSLRLNTEAFF
few	NA	TRBV7-9	TRBJ1-4	TGTGCCAGCAGCTTAAGGGCCCGAGAGGAAAAACTGTTTTTT	CASSLRAREEKLFF
NA	NA	TRBV11-2	TRBJ2-3	TGTGCCAGCAGCTCAAGGGGGACTAGCACAGATACGCAGTATTTT	CASSSRGTSTDTQYF
few	NA	TRBV4-2	TRBJ1-5	TGTGCCAGCAGCCAACTACAGGGATCAAATCAGCCCCAGCATTTT	CASSQLQGSNQPQHF
once	TRBD2	TRBV10-1	TRBJ2-3	TGCGCCAGCAGTGAGACGTTAGCGGGAGGGTCCGATACGCAGTATTTT	CASSETLAGGSDTQYF
NA	TRBD2	TRBV28	TRBJ2-7	TGTGCCACGGGGGGCCTAGCGGGGCCGGGTGAGCAGTACTTC	CATGGLAGPGEQYF
NA	NA	TRBV28	TRBJ1-1	TGTGCCAGCAGTTTTTCCGTATATTCTGCTGAAGCTTTCTTT	CASSFSVYSAEAFF
NA	NA	TRBV18	TRBJ1-4	TGTGCCAGCTCACCACTCGGTGAAAAACTGTTTTTT	CASSPLGEKLFF
once	NA	TRBV28	TRBJ1-5	TGTGCCAGCAGGACCCAACGAACGGTCCAGCCCCAGCATTTT	CASRTQRTVQPQHF
NA	NA	TRBV7-9	TRBJ1-1	TGTGCCAGCAGCCTCGACATGAACACTGAAGCTTTCTTT	CASSLDMNTEAFF
NA	NA	TRBV7-3	TRBJ2-3	TGTGCCAGCAGCTTAAGGCCCGGTAGCACAGATACGCAGTATTTT	CASSLRPGSTDTQYF
NA	NA	TRBV18	TRBJ2-3	TGTGCCAGCTCACCTCTGCTTCTGAGAAGCACAGATACGCAGTATTTT	CASSPLLLRSTDTQYF
NA	NA	TRBV4-3	TRBJ2-5	TGCGCCAGCAGCCAAGAGGCAGGGTTTGAGACCCAGTACTTC	CASSQEAGFETQYF
few	NA	TRBV30	TRBJ1-5	TGTGCCTGGGGGTATGGGGGGTCAATTCAGCCCCAGCATTTT	CAWGYGGSIQPQHF
NA	TRBD2	TRBV19	TRBJ2-2	TGTGCCAGTAGTGGGACTAGCGGCGTCACCGGGGAGCTGTTTTTT	CASSGTSGVTGELFF
NA	NA	TRBV7-2	TRBJ2-3	TGTGCCAGCAGCTTAGGGGGCGGGACCGATTTT	CASSLGGGTDF
NA	NA	TRBV28	TRBJ2-7	TGTGCCAGCAGTTCGTCTAGCGTCCTCTACGAGCAGTACTTC	CASSSSSVLYEQYF
NA	NA	TRBV6-6	TRBJ2-1	TGTGCCAGCAGTTACACGTCCGGGACGGATCACAATGAGCAGTTCTTC	CASSYTSGTDHNEQFF
NA	NA	TRBV28	TRBJ2-1	TGTGCCAGCAGTTCCCCGGGACTCCTAAACCACAATGAGCAGTTCTTC	CASSSPGLLNHNEQFF
NA	NA	TRBV28	TRBJ1-5	TGTGCCAGCAACTCTCGCCGGGGCGCCAATCAGCCCCAGCATTTT	CASNSRRGANQPQHF
NA	NA	TRBV4-1	TRBJ1-1	TGCGCCAGCAGCCAACGTAGGGGCACTGAAGCTTTCTTT	CASSQRRGTEAFF
NA	TRBD2	TRBV15	TRBJ2-1	TGTGCCACCAGTCTAGCGGGAGGGTCAAATGAGCAGTTCTTC	CATSLAGGSNEQFF
NA	TRBD1	TRBV7-9	TRBJ1-5	TGTGCCAGCAGCCGGACAGGGGGCAGCAATCAGCCCCAGCATTTT	CASSRTGGSNQPQHF
NA	NA	TRBV7-3	TRBJ2-2	TGTGCCAGCAGCTTAACTGGGCAGGGAGCGAACACCGGGGAGCTGTTTTTT	CASSLTGQGANTGELFF
NA	NA	TRBV6-5	TRBJ2-1	TGTGCCAGCAGGTACGGCCCCTCCTACAATGAGCAGTTCTTC	CASRYGPSYNEQFF
NA	TRBD1	TRBV11-2	TRBJ2-7	TGTGCCAGCAGCTTAGTGACAGGGCCCTACGGGCAGTACTTC	CASSLVTGPYGQYF
few	TRBD1	TRBV6-1	TRBJ1-1	TGTGCCAGCAGTGGACAGGGGGTTGTTACTGAAGCTTTCTTT	CASSGQGVVTEAFF